Below are 22 T cell receptor beta chains sequenced from a single sample in a study of cytomegalovirus exposure and HLA in healthy donors. PCR was performed using 60 Vbeta and 13 Jbeta primers. Using immunoSEQ multiplex PCR, the repertoire was profiled, and TCRdb retains in-frame clones only, with some absent. The data show approximately 190,000 clones, and the top ten clones hold almost 0.75%. What was sequenced was PBMCs. These receptors originate from a boy younger than 18 in good health and CMV-seronegative.

The chain has TRBV15 and TRBJ2-1; D is perhaps TRBD2 (6 bases). Germline V gene sequence: CDR1 LNHNV, CDR2 YYDKDF (reference sequence). CDR3 size: 16 residues. V lost 0 bases and J lost 2, with 11 bases in between. For the CDR3, the DNA is TGTGCCACCAGCAGAGATTCTATAGCGGCCTACAATGAGCAGTTCTTC. Its translation is CATSRDSIAAYNEQFF.

The chain has TRBV5-6 and TRBJ1-6; D is undetermined. V shed 1 base and J shed 8 bases, with 13 bases lying between them. CDR1 and CDR2 from the germline V gene are SGHDT and YYEEEE. The CDR3 spans 15 residues. DNA of the CDR3: TGTGCCAGCAGCTTGTGGGAGGGCCTGGATTCACCCCTCCACTTT. Protein sequence: CASSLWEGLDSPLHF. Full variable domain (outside the CDR3, taken from reference TRBV5-6 and TRBJ1-6): DAGVTQSPTHLIKTRGQQVTLRCSPKSGHDTVSWYQQALGQGPQFIFQYYEEEERQRGNFPDRFSGHQFPNYSSELNVNALLLGDSALYLCASSLWEGLDSPLHFGNGTRLTVT.

V is TRBV29-1 and J is TRBJ2-1; no definite D call. The CDR3 is 11 amino acids. Trimming cost V 3 bases and J 4 bases, with 4 bases left between them. CDR1 and CDR2 (germline): SQVTM, ANQGSEA. In DNA form, the CDR3 reads TGCAGCGTTGACCAGTACAATGAGCAGTTCTTC. Amino acid sequence: CSVDQYNEQFF.

The chain recombines TRBV2 with TRBJ1-1; 9 bases fit TRBD1. V was pared by 7 bases and J by 1 base, with 4 bases of the junction left unmatched. The CDR3 is 14 residues long. The germline CDR1 and CDR2 sequences are SNHLY and FYNNEI. CDR3 nucleotide sequence: TGTGCCAGCACCGGACAGGGGTCGAACACTGAAGCTTTCTTT. This codes for CASTGQGSNTEAFF.

This chain uses TRBV27 with TRBJ2-6; a possible D gene is TRBD2 (7 bases). Germline CDR1 and CDR2: MNHEY and SMNVEV (reference sequence). The V end lost 3 bases, the J end lost 2 bases, and 17 bases lay between the germline ends. CDR3 length: 18 amino acids. This CDR3 reads CASSFLSEGGAGANVLTF. DNA of the CDR3: TGTGCCAGCAGTTTCCTCAGTGAAGGGGGGGCTGGGGCCAACGTCCTGACTTTC. The entire variable domain, with the rest obtained from reference TRBV27 and TRBJ2-6, is as follows: EAQVTQNPRYLITVTGKKLTVTCSQNMNHEYMSWYRQDPGLGLRQIYYSMNVEVTDKGDVPEGYKVSRKEKRNFPLILESPSPNQTSLYFCASSFLSEGGAGANVLTFGAGSRLTVL.

V is TRBV28 and J is TRBJ2-2; D is uncertain. The CDR3 is made up of 14 amino acids. V was clipped by 5 bases and J by 8 bases, with 15 bases between them. The germline gives CDR1 MDHEN, CDR2 SYDVKM. This CDR3 reads CASSLFDTAGELFF. CDR3 sequence (DNA): TGTGCCAGCAGTCTCTTCGACACTGCGGGGGAGCTGTTTTTT.

Of note for this clone: One junction end does not reproduce the germline sequence, and a read error may be involved. V is TRBV28 and J is TRBJ2-3; D is ambiguous. Germline V gene sequence: CDR1 MDHEN, CDR2 SYDVKM. This CDR3 region has 16 residues. This CDR3 reads CASGLNTPLDTDTQYF. In nucleotides, the CDR3 is TGTGCCAGCGGTTTAAATACCCCACTCGATACAGATACGCAGTATTTT.

The chain has TRBV5-4 and TRBJ1-1; TRBD1 is a possible D gene (5 bases). Trimming pared 3 bases from V and 1 base from J, leaving 16 bases between. The CDR3 is 16 amino acids. CDR1 SGHNT and CDR2 YYREEE come from the germline V gene (reference sequence). The CDR3 is CASSSKLGGANTEAFF. CDR3 nucleotides: TGTGCCAGCAGCTCAAAATTAGGAGGGGCGAACACTGAAGCTTTCTTT. The full variable domain, its missing parts supplied by reference TRBV5-4 and TRBJ1-1, is ETGVTQSPTHLIKTRGQQVTLRCSSQSGHNTVSWYQQALGQGPQFIFQYYREEENGRGNFPPRFSGLQFPNYSSELNVNALELDDSALYLCASSSKLGGANTEAFFGQGTRLTVV.

CDR3 sequence: CASSYSGGNNEQFF. The CDR3 DNA reads TGTGCCAGCAGCTACAGTGGGGGGAACAATGAGCAGTTCTTC. The chain uses TRBV7-2 and TRBJ2-1, with TRBD2 as a possible D gene (6 bases). Trimming removed 4 bases from V and 5 bases from J, with 12 bases in between. Germline loops: CDR1 SGHTA, CDR2 FQGNSA. The CDR3 consists of 14 residues.

The chain combines TRBV21-1 with TRBJ1-2; the table's D call of TRBD1 was not tested on the DNA. TRBV21-1 constitutes a pseudogene. This CDR3 is 15 amino acids long. CDR3 sequence reads: CASSKALRGLYGYTF. CDR3 DNA: TGTGCCAGCAGCAAAGCGCTCAGGGGGCTCTATGGGTACACCTTC.

The genes are TRBV19 and TRBJ2-1; 7 nucleotides align to TRBD2. Germline V CDR1 and CDR2: LNHDA, SQIVND (reference sequence). V trimming: 7 bases; J trimming: 4 bases; junction bases outside the gene matches: 16. The CDR3 runs to 17 residues. DNA of the CDR3: TGTGCCAGTATTTTCCCGGGTGCGGGGGTGGTTTACAATGAGCAGTTCTTC. The encoded protein is CASIFPGAGVVYNEQFF.

The rearrangement joins TRBV6-1 to TRBJ1-4; a weak D match, TRBD1 (5 bases). CDR1 is MNHNS, CDR2 SASEGT, per germline. The CDR3 totals 15 residues. V was trimmed by 2 bases and J by 8 bases, leaving 15 bases between them. The CDR3 bases are TGTGCCAGCAGTGAATCGGCGGGGCAGGACGAAAAACTGTTTTTT. It encodes CASSESAGQDEKLFF.

The V call is TRBV5-1, the J call TRBJ1-5, with 9 bases that match TRBD1. In germline, CDR1 is SGHRS, CDR2 YFSETQ. CDR3 length: 15 amino acids. The V segment lost 4 bases and the J segment 4 bases; nucleotides outside the gene matches: 6. CDR3 sequence reads: CASSLAGTGNQPQHF. The CDR3 bases are TGCGCCAGCAGCCTCGCCGGGACAGGGAATCAGCCCCAGCATTTT. The complete variable domain, with remaining parts taken from reference TRBV5-1 and TRBJ1-5, reads KAGVTQTPRYLIKTRGQQVTLSCSPISGHRSVSWYQQTPGQGLQFLFEYFSETQRNKGNFPGRFSGRQFSNSRSEMNVSTLELGDSALYLCASSLAGTGNQPQHFGDGTRLSIL.

The V and J genes are TRBV10-3 and TRBJ2-2; 7 bases map to TRBD1. Trimming at V came to 2 bases and at J to 2 bases, leaving 5 bases not matched to a gene. This CDR3 is built from 16 residues. The germline V gene has CDR1 ENHRY and CDR2 SYGVKD. CDR3 nucleotide sequence: TGTGCCATCAGTGAGGGGACAGTACAAAACACCGGGGAGCTGTTTTTT. It yields the protein CAISEGTVQNTGELFF.

The chain uses TRBV2 and TRBJ2-3; a possible D gene is TRBD2 (6 bases). The CDR3 totals 15 residues. Trimming shortened V by 4 bases and J by 0 bases, and 11 bases separated the two germline ends. Germline V gene sequence: CDR1 SNHLY, CDR2 FYNNEI. The DNA of the CDR3 is TGTGCCAGCAGTGGAGTAGCGGCAAGCACAGATACGCAGTATTTT. As protein: CASSGVAASTDTQYF. Drawing the rest from reference TRBV2 and TRBJ2-3, the complete variable domain is EPEVTQTPSHQVTQMGQEVILRCVPISNHLYFYWYRQILGQKVEFLVSFYNNEISEKSEIFDDQFSVERPDGSNFTLKIRSTKLEDSAMYFCASSGVAASTDTQYFGPGTRLTVL.

The chain joins TRBV19 to TRBJ2-1; 9 bases are a match to TRBD2. The CDR3 is made up of 15 amino acids. CDR1 and CDR2 (germline): LNHDA, SQIVND (reference sequence). V dropped 2 bases and J dropped 4; count of bases not matched to a gene: 3. CDR3 residues: CASSISGGSYNEQFF. The CDR3 DNA is TGTGCCAGTAGTATAAGCGGGGGGTCATACAATGAGCAGTTCTTC.

As DNA, the CDR3 is TGCGCCAGCAGCCAGAACAGGGGTAGCTCCTACAATGAGCAGTTCTTC. It codes for CASSQNRGSSYNEQFF. The chain joins TRBV4-3 to TRBJ2-1; 7 bases agree with TRBD1. The germline V gene encodes CDR1 LGHNA and CDR2 YSLEER. CDR3 length: 16 amino acids. The trim removed 3 bases at V and 0 bases at J, leaving 5 bases unmatched.

This chain connects TRBV5-1 to TRBJ1-6; D gene uncertain. Germline-derived CDR1 and CDR2 are SGHRS and YFSETQ. This CDR3 spans 16 amino acids. V was shortened by 0 bases and J by 9 bases, with 16 bases between the two germline ends. The CDR3, as DNA: TGCGCCAGCAGCTTGGAGGCAGCCCGGGTAGGTTCACCCCTCCACTTT. This encodes CASSLEAARVGSPLHF.

The rearrangement links TRBV27 to TRBJ2-5; 11 bases are a match to TRBD2. The V gene end was trimmed by 5 bases and the J gene end by 7 bases; junction bases not matched to a gene: 3. Germline V lookup: CDR1 MNHEY, CDR2 SMNVEV (reference sequence). The CDR3 contains 13 residues. CDR3 loop: CASSISGGGTQYF. DNA for the CDR3: TGTGCCAGCAGTATTAGCGGGGGGGGGACCCAGTACTTC.

V usage is TRBV11-2 and J usage is TRBJ2-3; the match to TRBD2 covers 7 bases. Looked up from germline, CDR1 is SGHAT and CDR2 is FQNNGV. CDR3 length: 15 amino acids. The V segment lost 3 bases and the J segment 2 bases; nucleotides outside the gene matches: 5. The CDR3 loop reads CASSLGAGPTDTQYF. The CDR3 bases are TGTGCCAGCAGCTTGGGAGCGGGGCCCACAGATACGCAGTATTTT.

The chain combines TRBV6-5 with TRBJ2-2, with TRBD1 identical over 7 bases. Trimming took 5 bases from V and 4 from J; bases not matched to a gene: 1. The length of the CDR3 is 13 residues. Germline V CDR1 and CDR2: MNHEY, SVGAGI. As DNA, the CDR3 is TGTGCCAGCAGTACAGGGGTCACCGGGGAGCTGTTTTTT. This translates into CASSTGVTGELFF.

This chain joins TRBV30 and TRBJ2-5; 8 bases agree with TRBD2. CDR3 length: 14 amino acids. With 3 bases clipped from V and 2 bases from J, the junction kept 5 bases outside the gene matches. Germline CDR1 reads GTSNPN; CDR2 reads SVGIG (reference sequence). The CDR3 DNA reads as TGTGCCTGGAGCCTACTAGCGGTTCAAGAGACCCAGTACTTC. Amino acid sequence: CAWSLLAVQETQYF.